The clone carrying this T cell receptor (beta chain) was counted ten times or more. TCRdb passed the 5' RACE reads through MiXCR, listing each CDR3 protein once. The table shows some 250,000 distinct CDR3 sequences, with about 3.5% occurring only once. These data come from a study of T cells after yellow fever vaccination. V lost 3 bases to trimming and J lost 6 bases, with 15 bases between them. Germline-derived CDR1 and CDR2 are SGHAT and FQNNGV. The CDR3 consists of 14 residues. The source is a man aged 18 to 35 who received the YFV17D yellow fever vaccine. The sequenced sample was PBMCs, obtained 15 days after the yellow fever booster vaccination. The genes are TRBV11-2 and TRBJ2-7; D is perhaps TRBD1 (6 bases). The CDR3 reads CASSLRARGGEQYF. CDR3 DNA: TGTGCCAGCAGCTTGCGGGCCAGAGGGGGCGAGCAGTACTTC.